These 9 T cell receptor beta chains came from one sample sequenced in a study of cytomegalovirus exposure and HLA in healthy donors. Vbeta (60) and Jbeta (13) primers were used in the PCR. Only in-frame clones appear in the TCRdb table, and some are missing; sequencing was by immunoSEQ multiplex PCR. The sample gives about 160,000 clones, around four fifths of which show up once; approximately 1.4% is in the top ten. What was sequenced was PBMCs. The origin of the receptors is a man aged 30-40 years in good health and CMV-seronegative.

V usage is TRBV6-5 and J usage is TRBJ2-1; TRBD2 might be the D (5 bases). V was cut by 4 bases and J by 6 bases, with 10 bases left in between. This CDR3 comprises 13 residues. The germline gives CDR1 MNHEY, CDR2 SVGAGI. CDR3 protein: CASSLRAGNEQFF. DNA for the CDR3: TGTGCCAGCAGTTTGAGGGCGGGCAATGAGCAGTTCTTC.

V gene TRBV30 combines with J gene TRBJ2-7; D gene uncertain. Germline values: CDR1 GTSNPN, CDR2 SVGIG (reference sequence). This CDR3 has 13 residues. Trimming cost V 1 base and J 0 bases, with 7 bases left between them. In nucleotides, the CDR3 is TGTGCCTGGAGTGAGCCAAACTCCTACGAGCAGTACTTC. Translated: CAWSEPNSYEQYF.

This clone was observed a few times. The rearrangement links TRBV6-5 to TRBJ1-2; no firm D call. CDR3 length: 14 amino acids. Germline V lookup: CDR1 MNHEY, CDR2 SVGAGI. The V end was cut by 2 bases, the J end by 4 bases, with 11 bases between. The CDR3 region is CASSYDGGIYGYTF. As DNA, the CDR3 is TGTGCCAGCAGTTACGATGGAGGGATCTATGGCTACACCTTC.

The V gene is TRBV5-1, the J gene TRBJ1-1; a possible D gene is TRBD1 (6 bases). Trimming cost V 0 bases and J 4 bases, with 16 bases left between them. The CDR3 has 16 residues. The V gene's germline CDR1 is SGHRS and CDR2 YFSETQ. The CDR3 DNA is TGCGCCAGCAGCTTGGATCGACAGGCTGTGGGCACTGAAGCTTTCTTT. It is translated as CASSLDRQAVGTEAFF.

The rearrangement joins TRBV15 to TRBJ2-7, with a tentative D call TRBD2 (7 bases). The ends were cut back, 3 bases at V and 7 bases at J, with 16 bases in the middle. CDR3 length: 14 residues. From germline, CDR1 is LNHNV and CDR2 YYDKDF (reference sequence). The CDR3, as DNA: TGTGCCACCAGCAGTGGAGGGGGGGCTTGGGAGCAGTACTTC. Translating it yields CATSSGGGAWEQYF.

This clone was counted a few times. CDR3 in amino acids: CASSRREGIFYGYTF. CDR3 coding DNA: TGCGCCAGCAGCCGTCGGGAGGGTATCTTCTATGGCTACACCTTC. V usage is TRBV4-3 and J usage is TRBJ1-2; D unresolved. V was pared by 4 bases and J by 4 bases, with 16 bases between. The CDR3 is 15 residues long. The germline CDR1 and CDR2 sequences are LGHNA and YSLEER.

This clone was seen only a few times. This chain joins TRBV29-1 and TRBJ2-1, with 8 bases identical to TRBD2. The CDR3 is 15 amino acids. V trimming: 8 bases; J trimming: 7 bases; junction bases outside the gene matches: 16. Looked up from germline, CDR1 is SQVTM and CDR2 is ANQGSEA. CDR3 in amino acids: CSPRLWRGVRNEQFF. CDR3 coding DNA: TGCAGCCCCCGGCTCTGGCGGGGGGTTCGGAATGAGCAGTTCTTC.

Written as DNA, the CDR3 is TGTGCCAGCAGTGCGGGGACAGGGGGGCGAGAGACCCAGTACTTC. Its translation is CASSAGTGGRETQYF. The V gene is TRBV25-1, the J gene TRBJ2-5, with TRBD1 matching 11 bases. The CDR3 totals 15 residues. V lost 4 bases, J lost 4 bases, and 5 bases stayed unmatched. Per the germline V gene, CDR1 is MGHDK and CDR2 is SYGVNS.

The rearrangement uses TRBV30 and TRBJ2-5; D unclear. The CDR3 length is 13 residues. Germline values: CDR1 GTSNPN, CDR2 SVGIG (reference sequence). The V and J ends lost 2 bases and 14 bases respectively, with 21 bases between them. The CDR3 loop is CAWSLYETRNPYF. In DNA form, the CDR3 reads TGTGCCTGGAGTCTCTACGAGACTCGTAATCCTTACTTC. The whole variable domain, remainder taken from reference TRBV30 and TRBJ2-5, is SQTIHQWPATLVQPVGSPLSLECTVEGTSNPNLYWYRQAAGRGLQLLFYSVGIGQISSEVPQNLSASRPQDRQFILSSKKLLLSDSGFYLCAWSLYETRNPYFGPGTRLLVL.